Shown below are 31 T cell receptor beta chains from a single sample sequenced in a study of blood T cell repertoires in COVID-19. Profiled with immunoSEQ multiplex PCR; TCRdb holds only in-frame clones, not every one. This table has more than 250,000 clones, around 86% appearing once. Sequencing was carried out using peripheral blood. The source is a man over 45 with active or convalescent COVID-19.

This clone was observed a few times. The DNA of the CDR3 is TGCAGTGCTAGCGAGGATGAGCAGTTCTTC. Its translation: CSASEDEQFF. This chain uses TRBV20-1 with TRBJ2-1; D remains ambiguous. Germline CDR1 reads DFQATT; CDR2 reads SNEGSKA (reference sequence). V was clipped by 3 bases and J by 8 bases, with 5 bases between them. The CDR3 sequence is 10 residues long.

The V and J genes are TRBV4-2 and TRBJ2-7, with TRBD1 as a possible D gene (6 bases). Trimming pared 4 bases from V and 1 base from J, leaving 11 bases between. The CDR3 spans 14 residues. Germline CDR1 is LGHNA and CDR2 is YNFKEQ. The CDR3 sequence is CASSPRQESYEQYF. In DNA form, the CDR3 reads TGTGCCAGCAGCCCAAGACAGGAATCCTACGAGCAGTACTTC.

There are a few counts of this clone. The chain employs TRBV11-3 and TRBJ2-7; D is possibly TRBD2 (5 bases). Germline V gene lookup returns CDR1 SGHNT and CDR2 YENEEA. V was shortened by 4 bases and J by 6 bases, with 13 bases between the two germline ends. The CDR3 totals 13 residues. In DNA, the CDR3 is TGTGCCAGCAGCTCGAGCTTAGAGGGCGAGCAGTACTTC. It specifies CASSSSLEGEQYF.

This chain joins TRBV11-2 and TRBJ1-1; 7 bases are a match to TRBD1. The V and J ends lost 5 bases and 1 base, in that order; junction bases with no gene match: 1. CDR1 and CDR2 (germline): SGHAT, FQNNGV. The CDR3 contains 13 residues. The CDR3 spells CASSGDRNTEAFF. The CDR3 DNA follows: TGTGCCAGCAGCGGGGACAGGAACACTGAAGCTTTCTTT.

The chain employs TRBV4-3 and TRBJ2-3, with D unresolved. V lost 1 base and J 2 bases, leaving 10 bases between the germline ends. The length of the CDR3 is 15 residues. Per germline, CDR1 LGHNA and CDR2 YSLEER. As DNA, the CDR3 is TGCGCCAGCAGCCAAGCACGGCGGTCCACAGATACGCAGTATTTT. Its translation is CASSQARRSTDTQYF.

The chain combines TRBV5-4 with TRBJ2-1; D possibly corresponds to TRBD1 (6 bases). This CDR3 has 15 residues. V was cut by 0 bases and J by 1 base, with 8 bases left in between. Germline V gene lookup returns CDR1 SGHNT and CDR2 YYREEE (reference sequence). This CDR3 is CASSLGQGSYNEQFF. DNA of the CDR3: TGTGCCAGCAGCTTGGGCCAGGGGTCCTACAATGAGCAGTTCTTC.

V usage is TRBV9 and J usage is TRBJ1-1, with D perhaps TRBD1 (6 bases). Germline CDR1 reads SGDLS; CDR2 reads YYNGEE. The V end was cut by 0 bases, the J end by 2 bases, with 14 bases between. This CDR3 is 16 amino acids long. Here the CDR3 reads CASSVGTAPLNTEAFF. CDR3 nucleotides: TGTGCCAGCAGCGTAGGGACAGCCCCCCTTAACACTGAAGCTTTCTTT.

The chain is built from TRBV29-1 and TRBJ2-1; 11 bases fit TRBD2. CDR1 is SQVTM and CDR2 is ANQGSEA in the germline V gene. V gave up 7 bases and J gave up 3 bases; unmatched junction bases: 8. This CDR3 is 15 amino acids long. The CDR3 loop is CSAMGLAGGYNEQFF. The CDR3 DNA is TGCAGCGCCATGGGGCTAGCGGGGGGCTACAATGAGCAGTTCTTC.

This clone was recorded once. The rearrangement joins TRBV5-5 to TRBJ2-1; 10 nucleotides line up with TRBD2. Germline lookup yields CDR1 SGHKS and CDR2 YYEKEE (reference sequence). Germline trimming cut 2 bases from V and 6 bases from J; bases unmatched to any gene: 5. This CDR3 spans 15 amino acids. The CDR3 DNA reads as TGTGCCAGCAGCTTAGGAGCGGGAGGGCCCAATGAGCAGTTCTTC. It translates to CASSLGAGGPNEQFF.

V usage is TRBV3-1 (or the pseudogene TRBV3-2) and J usage is TRBJ2-1, with TRBD2 matching over 10 bases. There are 17 residues in the CDR3. CDR1 LGHDT and CDR2 YNNKEL come from the germline V gene (reference sequence). Unmatched junction bases numbered 5, after V lost 3 bases and J lost 0 bases. The DNA for the CDR3 is TGTGCCAGCAGCCAGAGGACTAGCGGTAACTCCTACAATGAGCAGTTCTTC. Its protein product is CASSQRTSGNSYNEQFF.

V and J are TRBV2 and TRBJ1-2; maybe TRBD1 (5 bases). This CDR3 has 14 residues. Trimming removed 6 bases at V and 4 bases at J, with 15 bases between. The germline V gene encodes CDR1 SNHLY and CDR2 FYNNEI. CDR3 amino acids: CASSSSQGGYGYTF. Written as DNA, the CDR3 is TGTGCCAGCAGCAGCTCCCAGGGCGGCTATGGCTACACCTTC. The variable domain in full, completed from reference TRBV2 and TRBJ1-2, reads EPEVTQTPSHQVTQMGQEVILRCVPISNHLYFYWYRQILGQKVEFLVSFYNNEISEKSEIFDDQFSVERPDGSNFTLKIRSTKLEDSAMYFCASSSSQGGYGYTFGSGTRLTVV.

This chain uses TRBV28 with TRBJ1-2; no reliable D call. The germline gives CDR1 MDHEN, CDR2 SYDVKM. Trimming cost V 3 bases and J 7 bases, with 6 bases left between them. The CDR3 runs 11 residues. The CDR3 region has the DNA TGTGCCAGCAGTTTCACGGGTGGCTACACCTTC. It is translated as CASSFTGGYTF.

V and J are TRBV6-1 and TRBJ2-7; D uncertain. CDR1 and CDR2 (germline): MNHNS, SASEGT. Trimming left V 2 bases short and J 7 bases short, with 6 bases between. This CDR3 is built from 11 residues. CDR3 nucleotide sequence: TGTGCCAGCAGTGAACTAGAGGAGCAGTACTTC. The encoded protein is CASSELEEQYF.

V and J are TRBV5-8 and TRBJ1-5, with 8 bases matching TRBD1. This CDR3 contains 18 residues. Per germline, CDR1 SGHTS and CDR2 YDEGEE. Trimming at V came to 4 bases and at J to 0 bases, leaving 12 bases not matched to a gene. CDR3 in DNA: TGTGCCAGCAGCCACGACAGGGGAGCCGGGAGTAGCAATCAGCCCCAGCATTTT. Protein product: CASSHDRGAGSSNQPQHF.

This sequence joins TRBV9 and TRBJ1-5; 7 positions agree with TRBD1. CDR3 size: 15 residues. Germline V gene lookup returns CDR1 SGDLS and CDR2 YYNGEE. J was trimmed by 6 bases and V by 0 bases; bases with no gene match: 6. The CDR3: CASSVGQGGGQPQHF. The CDR3 DNA sequence: TGTGCCAGCAGCGTAGGTCAGGGGGGAGGTCAGCCCCAGCATTTT.

The chain combines TRBV18 with TRBJ2-5; 7 bases match TRBD2. Germline V gives CDR1 KGHSH, CDR2 LQKENI. The CDR3 has 14 residues. Germline trimming cut 0 bases from V and 4 bases from J; bases unmatched to any gene: 2. CDR3 DNA sequence: TGTGCCAGCTCACCACCGGGAGGGGTAGAGACCCAGTACTTC. The encoded protein is CASSPPGGVETQYF.

The chain recombines TRBV18 with TRBJ1-2; TRBD1 matches 7 bases. The germline V gene encodes CDR1 KGHSH and CDR2 LQKENI. The CDR3 totals 14 residues. V shed 2 bases and J 7 bases; nucleotides not matched to a gene: 7. CDR3 region: CASSPLQGRGGYTF. DNA of the CDR3: TGTGCCAGCTCACCATTACAGGGGCGTGGTGGCTACACCTTC.

The rearrangement links TRBV21-1 to TRBJ1-6; no check of the table's D call, TRBD1, against the DNA was made. TRBV21-1 is labeled a pseudogene. The CDR3 runs to 17 residues. Written as DNA, the CDR3 is TGTGCCAGCAGCACCCCCGGACAGACACCCTATAATTCACCCCTCCACTTT. It encodes CASSTPGQTPYNSPLHF.

This chain uses TRBV5-5 with TRBJ1-5; D unresolved. Trimming removed 0 bases at V and 4 bases at J, with 5 bases between. This CDR3 region has 13 residues. Per germline, CDR1 SGHKS and CDR2 YYEKEE (reference sequence). DNA for the CDR3: TGTGCCAGCAGCTTGGCATTTAATCAGCCCCAGCATTTT. Protein sequence: CASSLAFNQPQHF.

The rearrangement joins TRBV7-9 to TRBJ2-7; TRBD2 matches at 7 bases. CDR1 SEHNR and CDR2 FQNEAQ come from the germline V gene (reference sequence). The V gene end was trimmed by 6 bases and the J gene end by 2 bases; junction bases not matched to a gene: 7. This CDR3 has 14 residues. The DNA for the CDR3 is TGTGCCAGCAGTCTGGCGGGACTAACCTACGAGCAGTACTTC. Protein: CASSLAGLTYEQYF.

The rearrangement joins TRBV30 to TRBJ1-5, with TRBD1 matching 7 bases. The CDR3 extends over 15 amino acids. Trimming took 4 bases from V and 2 from J; bases not matched to a gene: 8. The germline CDR1 and CDR2 sequences are GTSNPN and SVGIG (reference sequence). The CDR3 protein is CAWMLKGAGNQPQHF. DNA of the CDR3: TGTGCCTGGATGCTAAAGGGGGCAGGCAATCAGCCCCAGCATTTT. Variable domain in full (rest from reference TRBV30 and TRBJ1-5): SQTIHQWPATLVQPVGSPLSLECTVEGTSNPNLYWYRQAAGRGLQLLFYSVGIGQISSEVPQNLSASRPQDRQFILSSKKLLLSDSGFYLCAWMLKGAGNQPQHFGDGTRLSIL.

Remarks on this clone: A much larger clone lies one base from this, so it may be a read error. The gene calls are TRBV7-3 and TRBJ1-1; TRBD1 is a possible D gene (6 bases). Trimming pared 5 bases from V and 1 base from J, leaving 8 bases between. Germline values: CDR1 SGHTA, CDR2 FQGTGA. The CDR3 contains 13 residues. The CDR3 here is CASSEQGNTEAFF. The DNA of the CDR3 is TGTGCCAGCAGCGAACAGGGGAACACTGAAGCTTTCTTT.

The V call is TRBV7-9, the J call TRBJ1-1; 7 nucleotides agree with TRBD1. Germline CDR1 reads SEHNR; CDR2 reads FQNEAQ (reference sequence). V gave up 6 bases and J gave up 1 base; unmatched junction bases: 2. This CDR3 comprises 13 residues. The CDR3 spells CASSRDRNTEAFF. The CDR3 DNA is TGTGCCAGCAGTCGGGACAGGAACACTGAAGCTTTCTTT.

This clone turned up a few times. The gene calls are TRBV19 and TRBJ1-5; 12 bases line up with TRBD1. In germline, CDR1 is LNHDA, CDR2 SQIVND (reference sequence). The CDR3 sequence is 15 residues long. The trim removed 5 bases at V and 6 bases at J, leaving 5 bases unmatched. In DNA, the CDR3 is TGTGCCAGTAGTCCCGGGACAGGGGGCGGTCAGCCCCAGCATTTT. Translated, it gives CASSPGTGGGQPQHF.

The chain employs TRBV5-8 and TRBJ2-1; the match to TRBD2 covers 11 bases. With V trimmed by 1 base and J by 2 bases, 2 bases remained unmatched. Germline V gene lookup returns CDR1 SGHTS and CDR2 YDEGEE. The CDR3 is 16 amino acids. In DNA, the CDR3 is TGTGCCAGCAGCTTGCGTAGCGGGGGGGCCTACAATGAGCAGTTCTTC. It codes for CASSLRSGGAYNEQFF.

V gene TRBV29-1 combines with J gene TRBJ2-5; D is perhaps TRBD2 (6 bases). Trimming cost V 4 bases and J 4 bases, with 16 bases left between them. The CDR3 totals 14 residues. Germline V gene lookup returns CDR1 SQVTM and CDR2 ANQGSEA. CDR3 nucleotide sequence: TGCAGCGTTGTAGGGACTCTAGCAGGAGAGACCCAGTACTTC. Protein sequence: CSVVGTLAGETQYF.

The J gene is TRBJ1-5, the V gene TRBV7-8; no clear D. The CDR3 spans 16 residues. In germline, CDR1 is SGHVS, CDR2 FQNEAQ. Trimming shortened V by 0 bases and J by 0 bases, and 9 bases separated the two germline ends. CDR3 loop: CASSLADAHSNQPQHF. CDR3 in DNA: TGTGCCAGCAGCTTAGCAGATGCACATAGCAATCAGCCCCAGCATTTT.

The V gene is TRBV6-5, the J gene TRBJ2-5, with a possible D match to TRBD2 (5 bases). Germline CDR1 MNHEY, CDR2 SVGAGI. This CDR3 comprises 14 residues. Trimming took off 3 bases at V and 4 bases at J, with 12 bases between the two ends. DNA of the CDR3: TGTGCCAGCAGTTATTCCGGGGTCCCAGAGACCCAGTACTTC. Translated: CASSYSGVPETQYF.

The V call is TRBV5-1, the J call TRBJ2-1; 14 positions match TRBD2. The ends lost 0 bases at V and 9 bases at J; junction bases unmatched: 2. Germline V lookup: CDR1 SGHRS, CDR2 YFSETQ. This CDR3 comprises 15 residues. The CDR3 nucleotides read TGCGCCAGCAGCTTGGGACTAGCGGGAGGGTTTGAGCAGTTCTTC. This gives the protein CASSLGLAGGFEQFF.

In its sample, this clone was seen once. This chain connects TRBV3-1 (or the pseudogene TRBV3-2) to TRBJ2-3, with TRBD2 identical over 16 bases. The germline gives CDR1 LGHDT, CDR2 YNNKEL (reference sequence). The CDR3 sequence is 20 residues long. J gave up 1 base and V 6 bases, and 13 bases lay outside the gene matches. The DNA of the CDR3 is TGTGCCAGCAGGCGACCGGGACTAGCGGGAGGGCCAGGTCGCACAGATACGCAGTATTTT. Translating gives CASRRPGLAGGPGRTDTQYF.

The chain joins TRBV7-2 to TRBJ2-3, with D tentatively TRBD2 (5 bases). Trimming shortened V by 1 base and J by 3 bases, and 11 bases separated the two germline ends. The CDR3 is 15 amino acids. Germline lookup yields CDR1 SGHTA and CDR2 FQGNSA. CDR3: CASSLGGILTDTQYF. In DNA, the CDR3 is TGTGCCAGCAGCTTAGGAGGGATTTTGACAGATACGCAGTATTTT. The whole variable domain, remainder taken from reference TRBV7-2 and TRBJ2-3, is GAGVSQSPSNKVTEKGKDVELRCDPISGHTALYWYRQSLGQGLEFLIYFQGNSAPDKSGLPSDRFSAERTGGSVSTLTIQRTQQEDSAVYLCASSLGGILTDTQYFGPGTRLTVL.